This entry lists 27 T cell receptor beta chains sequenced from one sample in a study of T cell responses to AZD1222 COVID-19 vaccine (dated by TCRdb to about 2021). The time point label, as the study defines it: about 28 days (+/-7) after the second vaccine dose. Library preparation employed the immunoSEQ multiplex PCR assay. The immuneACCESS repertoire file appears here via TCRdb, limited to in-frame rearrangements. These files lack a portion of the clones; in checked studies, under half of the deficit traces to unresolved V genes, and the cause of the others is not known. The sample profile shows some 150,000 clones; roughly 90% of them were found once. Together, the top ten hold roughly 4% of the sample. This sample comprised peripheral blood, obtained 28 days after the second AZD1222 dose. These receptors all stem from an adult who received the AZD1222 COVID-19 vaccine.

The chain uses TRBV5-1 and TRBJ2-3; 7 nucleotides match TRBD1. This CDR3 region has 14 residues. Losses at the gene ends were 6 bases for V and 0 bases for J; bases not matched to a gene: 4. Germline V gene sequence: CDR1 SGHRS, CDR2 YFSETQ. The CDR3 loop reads CASNWGQSTDTQYF. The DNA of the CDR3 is TGCGCCAGCAATTGGGGACAGAGCACAGATACGCAGTATTTT. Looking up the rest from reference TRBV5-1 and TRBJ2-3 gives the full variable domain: KAGVTQTPRYLIKTRGQQVTLSCSPISGHRSVSWYQQTPGQGLQFLFEYFSETQRNKGNFPGRFSGRQFSNSRSEMNVSTLELGDSALYLCASNWGQSTDTQYFGPGTRLTVL.

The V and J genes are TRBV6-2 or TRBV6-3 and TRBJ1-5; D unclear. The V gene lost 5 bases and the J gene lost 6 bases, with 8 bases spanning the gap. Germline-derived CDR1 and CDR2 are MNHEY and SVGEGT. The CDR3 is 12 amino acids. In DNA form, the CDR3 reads TGTGCCAGCAGTCGACGCGGTCAGCCCCAGCATTTT. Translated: CASSRRGQPQHF.

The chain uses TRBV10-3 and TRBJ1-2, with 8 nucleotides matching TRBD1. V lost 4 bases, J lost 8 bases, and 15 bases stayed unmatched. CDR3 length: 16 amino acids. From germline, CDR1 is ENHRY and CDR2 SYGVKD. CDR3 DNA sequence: TGTGCCATCAGTGCCACCGGACAGGGAGAGGGCTTGGGCTACACCTTC. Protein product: CAISATGQGEGLGYTF.

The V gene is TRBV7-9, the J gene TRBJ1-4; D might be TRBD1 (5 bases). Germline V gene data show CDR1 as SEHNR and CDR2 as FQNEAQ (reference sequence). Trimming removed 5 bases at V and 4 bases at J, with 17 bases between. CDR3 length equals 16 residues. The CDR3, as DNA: TGTGCCAGCAGCCTTTTTCGACAGCCTTTTAATGAAAAACTGTTTTTT. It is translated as CASSLFRQPFNEKLFF.

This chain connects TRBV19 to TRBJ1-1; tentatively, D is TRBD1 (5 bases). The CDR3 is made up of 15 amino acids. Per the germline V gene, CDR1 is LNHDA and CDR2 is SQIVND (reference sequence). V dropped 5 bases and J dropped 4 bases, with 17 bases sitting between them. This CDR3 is CASSYQGAAGTEAFF. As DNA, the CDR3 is TGTGCCAGTAGTTATCAGGGTGCGGCGGGCACTGAAGCTTTCTTT. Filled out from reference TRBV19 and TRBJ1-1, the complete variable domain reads DGGITQSPKYLFRKEGQNVTLSCEQNLNHDAMYWYRQDPGQGLRLIYYSQIVNDFQKGDIAEGYSVSREKKESFPLTVTSAQKNPTAFYLCASSYQGAAGTEAFFGQGTRLTVV.

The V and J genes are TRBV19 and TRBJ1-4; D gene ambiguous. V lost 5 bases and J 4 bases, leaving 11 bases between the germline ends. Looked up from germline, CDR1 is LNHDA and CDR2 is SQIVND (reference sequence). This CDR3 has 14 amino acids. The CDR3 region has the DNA TGTGCCAGTAGTCAAGCTATCATTAATGAAAAACTGTTTTTT. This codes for CASSQAIINEKLFF.

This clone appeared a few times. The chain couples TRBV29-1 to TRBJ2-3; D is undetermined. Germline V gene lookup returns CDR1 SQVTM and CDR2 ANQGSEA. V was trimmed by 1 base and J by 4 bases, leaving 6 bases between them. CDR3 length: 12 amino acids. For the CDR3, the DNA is TGCAGCGTTGAAGGCCCCCCAGATACGCAGTATTTT. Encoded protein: CSVEGPPDTQYF.

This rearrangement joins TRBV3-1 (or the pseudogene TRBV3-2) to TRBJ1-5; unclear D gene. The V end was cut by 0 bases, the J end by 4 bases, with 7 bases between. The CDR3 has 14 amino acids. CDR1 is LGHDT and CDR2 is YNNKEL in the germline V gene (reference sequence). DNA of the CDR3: TGTGCCAGCAGCCAAGATTGGCAGAATCAGCCCCAGCATTTT. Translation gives CASSQDWQNQPQHF.

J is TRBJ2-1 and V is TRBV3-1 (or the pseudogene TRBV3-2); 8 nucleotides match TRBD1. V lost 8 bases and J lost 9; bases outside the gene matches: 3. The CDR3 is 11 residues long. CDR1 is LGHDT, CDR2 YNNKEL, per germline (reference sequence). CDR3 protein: CASQGAGEQFF. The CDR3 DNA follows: TGTGCCAGCCAGGGGGCCGGTGAGCAGTTCTTC.

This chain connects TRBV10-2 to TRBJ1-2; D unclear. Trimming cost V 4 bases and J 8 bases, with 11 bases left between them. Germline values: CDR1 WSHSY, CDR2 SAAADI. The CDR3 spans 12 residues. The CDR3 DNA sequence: TGCGCCAGCAGTGCGAAGGGCGGAGGCTACACCTTC. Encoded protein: CASSAKGGGYTF.

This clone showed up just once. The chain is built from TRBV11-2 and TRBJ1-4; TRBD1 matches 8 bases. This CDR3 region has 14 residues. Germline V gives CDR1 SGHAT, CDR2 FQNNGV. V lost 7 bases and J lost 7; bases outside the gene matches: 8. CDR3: CASTHGQGSEKLFF. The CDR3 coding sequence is TGTGCCAGCACCCATGGACAGGGAAGTGAAAAACTGTTTTTT. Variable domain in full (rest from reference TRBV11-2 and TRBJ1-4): EAGVAQSPRYKIIEKRQSVAFWCNPISGHATLYWYQQILGQGPKLLIQFQNNGVVDDSQLPKDRFSAERLKGVDSTLKIQPAKLEDSAVYLCASTHGQGSEKLFFGSGTQLSVL.

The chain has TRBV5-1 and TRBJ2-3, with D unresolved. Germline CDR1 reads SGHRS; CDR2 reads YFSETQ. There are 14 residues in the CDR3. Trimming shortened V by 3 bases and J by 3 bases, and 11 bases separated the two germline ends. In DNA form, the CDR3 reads TGCGCCAGCAGCTCGTACACGTATACAGATACGCAGTATTTT. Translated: CASSSYTYTDTQYF. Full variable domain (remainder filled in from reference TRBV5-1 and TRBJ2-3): KAGVTQTPRYLIKTRGQQVTLSCSPISGHRSVSWYQQTPGQGLQFLFEYFSETQRNKGNFPGRFSGRQFSNSRSEMNVSTLELGDSALYLCASSSYTYTDTQYFGPGTRLTVL.

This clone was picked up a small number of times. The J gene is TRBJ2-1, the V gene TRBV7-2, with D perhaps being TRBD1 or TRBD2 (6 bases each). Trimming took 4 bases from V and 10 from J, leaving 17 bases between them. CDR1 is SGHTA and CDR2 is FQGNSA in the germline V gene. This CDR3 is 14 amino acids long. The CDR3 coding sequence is TGTGCCAGCAGCTATCTCGGGGGCTTGGGGGAGCAGTTCTTC. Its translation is CASSYLGGLGEQFF.

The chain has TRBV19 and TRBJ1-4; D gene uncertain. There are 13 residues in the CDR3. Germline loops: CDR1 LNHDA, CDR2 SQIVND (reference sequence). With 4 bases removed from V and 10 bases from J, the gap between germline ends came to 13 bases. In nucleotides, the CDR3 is TGTGCCAGTAGTAGGGGTGGGATGGGAAAACTGTTTTTT. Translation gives CASSRGGMGKLFF. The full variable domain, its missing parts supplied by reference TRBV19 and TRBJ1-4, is DGGITQSPKYLFRKEGQNVTLSCEQNLNHDAMYWYRQDPGQGLRLIYYSQIVNDFQKGDIAEGYSVSREKKESFPLTVTSAQKNPTAFYLCASSRGGMGKLFFGSGTQLSVL.

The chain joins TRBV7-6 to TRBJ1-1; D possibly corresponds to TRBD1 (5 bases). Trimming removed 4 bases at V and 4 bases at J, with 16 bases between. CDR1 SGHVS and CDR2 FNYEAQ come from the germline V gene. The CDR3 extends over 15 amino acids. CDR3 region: CASSSTAGLGTEAFF. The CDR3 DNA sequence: TGTGCCAGCAGCTCGACAGCCGGGCTTGGCACTGAAGCTTTCTTT.

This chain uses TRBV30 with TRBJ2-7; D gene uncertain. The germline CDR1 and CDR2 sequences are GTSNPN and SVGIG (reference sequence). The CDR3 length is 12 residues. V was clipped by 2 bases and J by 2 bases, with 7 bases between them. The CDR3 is CAWSPGAYEQYF. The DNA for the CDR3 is TGTGCCTGGAGTCCTGGGGCCTACGAGCAGTACTTC.

CDR3 DNA: TGTGCCAGCAGTAAGGGGGGTGCGTCGGGAAATGAGCAGTTCTTC. Encoded protein: CASSKGGASGNEQFF. The chain carries TRBV11-3 and TRBJ2-1; D is tentatively TRBD1 or TRBD2 (6 bases each). Germline CDR1 is SGHNT and CDR2 is YENEEA. Trimming removed 6 bases from V and 7 bases from J, with 19 bases in between. The CDR3 sequence is 15 residues long.

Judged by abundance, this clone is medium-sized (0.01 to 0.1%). The CDR3 spells CASSLYRDYTF. CDR3 in DNA: TGTGCCAGCAGCCTTTACAGGGATTACACCTTC. The chain couples TRBV5-4 to TRBJ1-2, with D maybe TRBD1 (6 bases). The CDR3 has 11 residues. The germline V gene has CDR1 SGHNT and CDR2 YYREEE (reference sequence). V was trimmed by 4 bases and J by 11 bases, leaving 12 bases between them.

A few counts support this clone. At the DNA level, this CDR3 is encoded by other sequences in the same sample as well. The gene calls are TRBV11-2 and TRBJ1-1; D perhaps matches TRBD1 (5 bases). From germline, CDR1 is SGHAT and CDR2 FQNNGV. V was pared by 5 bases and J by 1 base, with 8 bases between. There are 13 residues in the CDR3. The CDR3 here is CASSPGGNTEAFF. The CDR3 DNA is TGTGCCAGCAGCCCGGGGGGGAACACTGAAGCTTTCTTT.

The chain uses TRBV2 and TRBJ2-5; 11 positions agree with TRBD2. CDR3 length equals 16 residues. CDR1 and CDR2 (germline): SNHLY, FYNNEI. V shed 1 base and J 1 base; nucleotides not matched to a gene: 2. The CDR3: CASSEGLAGGQETQYF. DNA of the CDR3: TGTGCCAGCAGTGAAGGTCTAGCGGGGGGCCAAGAGACCCAGTACTTC.

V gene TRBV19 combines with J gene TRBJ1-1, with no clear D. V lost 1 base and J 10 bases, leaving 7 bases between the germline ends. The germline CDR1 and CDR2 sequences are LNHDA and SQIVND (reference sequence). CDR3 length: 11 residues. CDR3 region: CASSIGLGAFF. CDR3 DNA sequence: TGTGCCAGTAGTATAGGCCTCGGAGCTTTCTTT.

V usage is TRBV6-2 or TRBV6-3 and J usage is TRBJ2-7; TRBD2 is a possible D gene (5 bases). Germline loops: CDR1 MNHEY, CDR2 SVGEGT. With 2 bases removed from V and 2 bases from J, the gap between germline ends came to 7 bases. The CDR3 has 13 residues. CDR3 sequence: CASSYQAAYEQYF. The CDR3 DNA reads TGTGCCAGCAGTTACCAAGCGGCCTACGAGCAGTACTTC.

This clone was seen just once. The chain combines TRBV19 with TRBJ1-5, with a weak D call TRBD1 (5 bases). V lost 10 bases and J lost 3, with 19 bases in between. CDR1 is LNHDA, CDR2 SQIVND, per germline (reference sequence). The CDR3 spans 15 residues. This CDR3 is CATKVRGSDNQPQHF. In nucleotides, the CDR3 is TGTGCCACCAAAGTGAGGGGCAGCGACAATCAGCCCCAGCATTTT.

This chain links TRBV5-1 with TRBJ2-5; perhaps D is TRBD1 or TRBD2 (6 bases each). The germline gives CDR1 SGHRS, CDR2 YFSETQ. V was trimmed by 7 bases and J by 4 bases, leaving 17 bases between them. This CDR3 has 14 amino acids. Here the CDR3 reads CASVRQEGGETQYF. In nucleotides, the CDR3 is TGCGCCAGCGTGAGACAGGAGGGGGGAGAGACCCAGTACTTC.

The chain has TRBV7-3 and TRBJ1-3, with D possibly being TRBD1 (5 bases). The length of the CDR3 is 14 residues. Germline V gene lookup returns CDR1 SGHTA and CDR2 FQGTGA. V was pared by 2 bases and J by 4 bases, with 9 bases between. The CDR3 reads CASSLPGTGNTIYF. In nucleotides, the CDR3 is TGTGCCAGCAGCTTACCAGGGACGGGAAACACCATATATTTT.

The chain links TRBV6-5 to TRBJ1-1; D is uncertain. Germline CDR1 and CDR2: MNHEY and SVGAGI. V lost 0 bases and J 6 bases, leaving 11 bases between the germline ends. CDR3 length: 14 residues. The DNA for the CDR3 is TGTGCCAGCAGTTACTCGAACAAAGGAGCTGAAGCTTTCTTT. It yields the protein CASSYSNKGAEAFF.

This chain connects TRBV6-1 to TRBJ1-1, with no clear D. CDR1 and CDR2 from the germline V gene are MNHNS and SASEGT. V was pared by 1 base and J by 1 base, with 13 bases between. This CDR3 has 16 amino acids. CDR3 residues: CASSEDNPPRNTEAFF. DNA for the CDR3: TGTGCCAGCAGTGAAGATAATCCCCCCCGGAACACTGAAGCTTTCTTT.